The clone carrying this T cell receptor (beta chain) was detected many times. Its specificity is not known. TCRdb re-called the RT-PCR reads through MiXCR, storing one row per CDR3 protein. The sample has around 650,000 distinct CDR3 sequences; around 16% are singletons. These data originate in a study of response to subunit inactivated influenza vaccine. General study findings and limits: Few additional T cells are recruited per seasonal influenza vaccination, authors suggested.

Germline V CDR1 and CDR2: MDHEN, SYDVKM. The CDR3 runs 18 residues. The ends were cut back, 1 base at V and 2 bases at J, with 18 bases in the middle. Specimen: PBMCs from blood, collected about 11 days after vaccination. J is TRBJ1-5 and V is TRBV28; D is uncertain. The TCR sequence derives from a man aged 45 to 65 who received an inactivated influenza vaccine. CDR3 residues: CASSLSIGLGSGNQPQHF. CDR3 DNA: TGTGCCAGCAGTTTATCTATCGGGTTAGGGTCGGGCAATCAGCCCCAGCATTTT. The entire variable domain, with the rest obtained from reference TRBV28 and TRBJ1-5, is as follows: DVKVTQSSRYLVKRTGEKVFLECVQDMDHENMFWYRQDPGLGLRLIYFSYDVKMKEKGDIPEGYSVSREKKERFSLILESASTNQTSMYLCASSLSIGLGSGNQPQHFGDGTRLSIL.